This TCR beta chain was recorded in a study of blood T cell repertoires in COVID-19. The assay was immunoSEQ multiplex PCR, and TCRdb's table has in-frame clones only and misses some. The sample lists about 41,000 clones; 87% were seen once. The CDR3 has 12 amino acids. V was clipped by 5 bases and J by 7 bases, with 9 bases between them. The V and J genes are TRBV12-3 or TRBV12-4 and TRBJ1-5; D remains ambiguous. The clonotype comes from a man aged 55 to 69 with acute or convalescent COVID-19. The sequenced sample consisted of peripheral blood. For the CDR3, the DNA is TGTGCCAGCAGTCCCTCTATGCAGCCCCAGCATTTT. It encodes CASSPSMQPQHF.